This passage covers 9 T cell receptor beta chains from one sample sequenced in a study of T cells in women clearing cervical HPV infection. TCRdb's copy holds only in-frame clones and misses some; the assay was immunoSEQ multiplex PCR. The sample has roughly 22,000 clones. What was sequenced was blood buffy coat. These receptors were collected from a woman between 18 and 75 years old with a cervical HPV16 infection that either progressed to CIN3+ or cleared (not recorded which).

Comments on this clone: Coverage ceases 3 residues before the CDR3 finishes, and the germline J gene fills in the end. V usage is TRBV20-1 and J usage is TRBJ1-6; perhaps TRBD1 as D (6 bases). The V gene lost 0 bases and the J gene lost 7 bases, with 13 bases spanning the gap. This CDR3 region has 15 residues. CDR1 is DFQATT and CDR2 is SNEGSKA in the germline V gene (reference sequence). The CDR3 DNA, read in part, is TGCAGTGCTAGAGATCATCAGGGGACGAATTCACCC. Its protein product is CSARDHQGTNSP. The CDR3 in full is CSARDHQGTNSPLHF.

Worth noting for this clone: The CDR3 is cut off 3 residues early in the read; its end comes from the germline J gene. The chain carries TRBV5-4 and TRBJ2-7, with D possibly being TRBD1 (6 bases). V dropped 0 bases and J dropped 6 bases, with 13 bases sitting between them. Per the germline V gene, CDR1 is SGHNT and CDR2 is YYREEE (reference sequence). This CDR3 spans 14 amino acids. The sequenced part of the CDR3 DNA is TGTGCCAGCAGCTTGGTGGGGGCGCGATCCGAG. Protein sequence: CASSLVGARSE. The CDR3 as a whole reads CASSLVGARSEQYF. Combining the CDR3 with reference TRBV5-4 and TRBJ2-7 gives the whole variable domain ETGVTQSPTHLIKTRGQQVTLRCSSQSGHNTVSWYQQALGQGPQFIFQYYREEENGRGNFPPRFSGLQFPNYSSELNVNALELDDSALYLCASSLVGARSEQYFGPGTRLTVT.

About this clone: With the read ending 3 residues before the CDR3 end, the germline J gene is used to fill in that end. This chain uses TRBV19 with TRBJ1-1; a possible D gene is TRBD1 (5 bases). The V and J ends lost 7 bases and 1 base respectively, with 10 bases between them. Germline V gene sequence: CDR1 LNHDA, CDR2 SQIVND (reference sequence). This CDR3 comprises 13 residues. The CDR3 spells CASNRQRNTEAFF. CDR3 bases read: TGTGCCAGTAACCGACAGAGGAACACTGAA. Using reference TRBV19 and TRBJ1-1 for the parts outside the CDR3, the full variable domain is DGGITQSPKYLFRKEGQNVTLSCEQNLNHDAMYWYRQDPGQGLRLIYYSQIVNDFQKGDIAEGYSVSREKKESFPLTVTSAQKNPTAFYLCASNRQRNTEAFFGQGTRLTVV.

As to this clone: The CDR3 goes on 3 residues after the read ends, and that part is filled in from the germline J gene. V usage is TRBV7-2 and J usage is TRBJ2-3, with 8 bases identical to TRBD2. The CDR3 is 14 amino acids. J lost 4 bases, V lost 8 bases, and 8 bases had no gene match. Germline V gives CDR1 SGHTA, CDR2 FQGNSA. The CDR3 protein is CASGGTSIADTQYF. CDR3 DNA (partial): TGTGCCAGCGGCGGGACTAGTATCGCAGATACG.

Comments on this clone: The read terminates 3 residues before the CDR3 end, so the remaining end is supplied by the germline J gene. The J gene is TRBJ2-2, the V gene TRBV19; D is possibly TRBD1 (6 bases). The CDR3 runs to 17 residues. V gave up 5 bases and J gave up 3 bases, with 19 bases separating them. The germline gives CDR1 LNHDA, CDR2 SQIVND (reference sequence). Incomplete CDR3 DNA: TGTGCCAGTAGTCCGATCACAGGGCAGGCGGACACCGGGGAG. It encodes CASSPITGQADTGE. In full, the CDR3 reads CASSPITGQADTGELFF. Full variable domain (outside the CDR3, taken from reference TRBV19 and TRBJ2-2): DGGITQSPKYLFRKEGQNVTLSCEQNLNHDAMYWYRQDPGQGLRLIYYSQIVNDFQKGDIAEGYSVSREKKESFPLTVTSAQKNPTAFYLCASSPITGQADTGELFFGEGSRLTVL.

To note about this clone: The read gets to within 3 residues of the CDR3 end, and the germline J gene fills in the rest. The V gene is TRBV2, the J gene TRBJ1-1; D is undetermined. V was trimmed by 4 bases and J by 0 bases, leaving 6 bases between them. Per germline, CDR1 SNHLY and CDR2 FYNNEI. This CDR3 has 13 amino acids. The sequenced part of the CDR3 DNA is TGTGCCAGCAGTGGACAAATGAACACTGAA. Protein sequence: CASSGQMNTE. The CDR3 in full is CASSGQMNTEAFF.

As concerns this clone: The CDR3 extends 3 residues past the end of the read, so its final part is completed from the germline J gene. V usage is TRBV6-1 and J usage is TRBJ1-2; a possible D gene is TRBD1 (5 bases). V was cut by 3 bases and J by 4 bases, with 12 bases left in between. Germline-derived CDR1 and CDR2 are MNHNS and SASEGT. The length of the CDR3 is 14 residues. CDR3 bases read: TGTGCCAGCAGTGATGGGCAGGGCGGCTATGGC. This codes for CASSDGQGGYG. The whole CDR3 is CASSDGQGGYGYTF.

CDR3 in amino acids: CASPSDTQYF. The CDR3 DNA, read in part, is TGCGCCAGCCCTTCCGATACG. The V call is TRBV10-1, the J call TRBJ2-3, with D uncertain. The read halts 3 residues ahead of the CDR3 end, with the missing end drawn from the germline J gene. Trimming took 8 bases from V and 6 from J, leaving 6 bases between them. The CDR3 has 10 residues. Germline V lookup: CDR1 WNHNN, CDR2 SYGVQD (reference sequence).

A word on this clone: The CDR3 extends 3 residues past the end of the read, so its final part is completed from the germline J gene. The chain carries TRBV18 and TRBJ1-2; TRBD1 matches 12 bases. CDR3 length equals 16 residues. Per the germline V gene, CDR1 is KGHSH and CDR2 is LQKENI. Incomplete CDR3 DNA: TGTGCCAGCTCACCAAGGGGACAGGGGGCAACAGATACC. It is translated as CASSPRGQGATDT. The CDR3, in full, reads CASSPRGQGATDTYTF.